The T cell receptor (beta chain) described here comes from a study of tumor and adjacent non-tumor tissue in lung cancer. Study-wide background: The patients, roughly 9 men and about 5 women, were roughly 31 to 80 with stage I to III disease. Each sample yielded roughly 4 million productive TCRbeta reads on average. Study findings and constraints: Tumor repertoires had a smaller top 100 clone share than normal lung. Tumor tissue had significantly higher TCR diversity than normal lung.

The CDR3 is 15 amino acids. Germline values: CDR1 MNHEY, CDR2 SVGAGI. V dropped 7 bases and J dropped 15; count of bases not matched to a gene: 18. TCRbeta libraries were built with three rounds of nested PCR, modified from ARM-PCR. Via MiXCR, TCRdb re-called the multiplex PCR reads, giving one row per CDR3 protein. The sample has over 100,000 distinct CDR3 sequences, about 63% seen once. A remark on this clonotype: Its specificity is unknown.

RNA was extracted from bulk tissue without any cell sorting. The normal lung tissue was taken more than 3 cm from the tumor edge. The sequence derives from a man aged 60 to 69 with non-small cell lung cancer. Specimen: distant non-tumor lung tissue. The chain combines TRBV6-5 with TRBJ2-1; 10 bases map to TRBD2. The CDR3 sequence is CASTPAGGLRNEWFF. As DNA, the CDR3 is TGTGCCAGCACCCCAGCGGGAGGGCTAAGGAATGAGTGGTTCTTC.